The T cell receptor beta chain under discussion was sequenced for a study of TIL therapy for anti-PD-1-resistant metastatic lung cancer. General observations from the study: Many TIL product clones were absent from baseline tumor, suggesting clonal contraction.

The time point: pre-treatment sample, taken before nivolumab and TIL therapy. Pleural nodules or supraclavicular lymph nodes made up most of the excised metastases sampled. The libraries were made with immunoSEQ v3. Each library reached some 2.1 million read pairs, or 5-6 million at deep level. The assay was immunoSEQ multiplex PCR, and TCRdb's table has in-frame clones only and misses some. Seen here are 95,000 or so clones, 65% observed once, and the top ten hold 9.5% to 12%. The germline gives CDR1 KGHSH, CDR2 LQKENI. This CDR3 has 15 residues. J lost 7 bases, V lost 3 bases, and 3 bases had no gene match. This clone occurred many times. The antigen remains unidentified.

Sequenced here: tumor tissue, sampled at baseline. The rearrangement uses TRBV18 and TRBJ2-1; 13 positions agree with TRBD2. This sequence originates from a person between 25 and 79 years old with non-small cell lung cancer. The CDR3 protein is CASSPKGLAGNEQFF. The DNA for the CDR3 is TGTGCCAGCTCACCGAAGGGACTAGCGGGAAATGAGCAGTTCTTC.